The T cell receptor (beta chain) described here comes from a study of regulatory T cells in long-lasting Graves disease. This clonotype was found many times. Both iRepertoire HTBI primers and Arm-PCR of CDR3 regions were used to build the TCR beta libraries. TCRdb re-called the multiplex PCR reads with MiXCR, one entry per CDR3 protein. The sample lists 350,000 to 450,000 distinct CDR3 sequences; 15% were seen once. Time point reported: newly diagnosed GD, antithyroid drugs for less than 3 months. Making the TCR library involved RNA that had been extracted from PBMCs. This sample also appeared in a second study, on T cells in Graves' hyperthyroidism and ophthalmopathy.

This sample comprised peripheral blood mononuclear cells (PBMCs), obtained at new diagnosis, from a patient treated with antithyroid drugs. The receptor comes from a woman between 40 and 55 years old with Graves disease.

For the CDR3, the DNA is TGTGCCAGTAGAACCCCCGGGACACTCAATCAGCCCCAGCATTTT. Translation gives CASRTPGTLNQPQHF. This chain connects TRBV19 to TRBJ1-5; a possible D gene is TRBD1 (6 bases). Germline V gene sequence: CDR1 LNHDA, CDR2 SQIVND (reference sequence). This CDR3 is 15 amino acids long. The V end lost 6 bases, the J end lost 3 bases, and 15 bases lay between the germline ends.